The clone carrying this TCR beta chain was counted between two and nine times. Its antigen remains unidentified. The sample belongs to a study of T-cell memory formation after mild COVID-19. TCRdb processed the 5' RACE reads anew with MiXCR; each CDR3 protein has one entry. This sample has some 320,000 distinct CDR3 sequences, with around a sixth found just once. Whole-study results and caveats: Of the contracting clones, CD4+ ones lay mainly in CM and EM, and CD8+ ones in EMRA. The SARS-CoV-2 specificity of second-wave clones reaching peak at day 37 remained unverified.

This CDR3 comprises 14 residues. Germline V gene lookup returns CDR1 SQVTM and CDR2 ANQGSEA. The V end lost 2 bases, the J end lost 5 bases, and 12 bases lay between the germline ends. The sequenced material came from PBMCs or a T cell subset sorted from them (not recorded which). This TCR was sampled from a young man who had mild COVID-19 (a few samples of this study predate the infection). Cell type and time point are not known. This chain connects TRBV29-1 to TRBJ2-2; possible D gene TRBD1, 5 bases. CDR3 in amino acids: CSVEQGPGTGELFF. In DNA form, the CDR3 reads TGCAGCGTTGAACAGGGCCCAGGGACCGGGGAGCTGTTTTTT.